A single sample is the source of the 14 T cell receptor beta chains below, sequenced in a study of blood T cell repertoires in COVID-19 (dated by TCRdb to 2018 to 2020). To prepare the library, the immunoSEQ multiplex PCR assay was applied. This immuneACCESS table, as held by TCRdb, lists in-frame sequences with V and J called but not all clones. Of the missing ones, under half trace to an unresolved V gene in checked studies; the others have no known cause. The sample table lists more than 95,000 clones, roughly four fifths of them with a count of one. The ten top clones hold less than 9% of the sample. The sequenced sample was peripheral blood. The receptors stem from a man in his 70s with active or convalescent COVID-19.

This chain uses TRBV10-3 with TRBJ2-1; 8 positions agree with TRBD2. Germline V gene data show CDR1 as ENHRY and CDR2 as SYGVKD. J was trimmed by 4 bases and V by 7 bases; bases with no gene match: 9. This CDR3 has 15 residues. CDR3 sequence reads: CAITGQSGGYNEQFF. The CDR3 nucleotides read TGTGCCATCACGGGACAAAGCGGGGGATACAATGAGCAGTTCTTC.

V and J are TRBV19 and TRBJ1-2, with 7 bases identical to TRBD1. The CDR3 contains 18 residues. V lost 0 bases and J lost 0; bases outside the gene matches: 10. Germline CDR1 reads LNHDA; CDR2 reads SQIVND (reference sequence). CDR3 in amino acids: CASSIDAGGTAANYGYTF. CDR3 sequence (DNA): TGTGCCAGTAGTATAGATGCGGGGGGGACAGCAGCTAACTATGGCTACACCTTC.

This chain joins TRBV7-3 and TRBJ2-7; tentatively, D is TRBD1 (6 bases). The CDR3 loop spans 15 amino acids. Germline CDR1 is SGHTA and CDR2 is FQGTGA. V lost 0 bases and J 9 bases, leaving 18 bases between the germline ends. CDR3 DNA: TGTGCCAGCAGCTTAACTCAGGGGCAGCAGAGCGCGCAGTACTTC. Translation: CASSLTQGQQSAQYF.

In this sample, this clone turned up a few times. The rearrangement joins TRBV30 to TRBJ2-6, with D uncertain. CDR3 length: 16 residues. V was clipped by 0 bases and J by 0 bases, with 9 bases between them. CDR1 is GTSNPN and CDR2 is SVGIG in the germline V gene (reference sequence). CDR3 residues: CAWSVGLSSGANVLTF. The CDR3, as DNA: TGTGCCTGGAGTGTTGGCCTCTCCTCTGGGGCCAACGTCCTGACTTTC.

The chain employs TRBV11-3 and TRBJ2-5; D is possibly TRBD2 (6 bases). The V gene's germline CDR1 is SGHNT and CDR2 YENEEA. Trimming took 5 bases from V and 4 from J, leaving 8 bases between them. This CDR3 spans 12 amino acids. The CDR3 is CASSPAGETQYF. DNA for the CDR3: TGTGCCAGCAGCCCAGCGGGAGAGACCCAGTACTTC.

The chain combines TRBV9 with TRBJ1-3; 7 bases match TRBD1. Germline V gives CDR1 SGDLS, CDR2 YYNGEE. The CDR3 is 18 residues long. The junction had 9 bases not matched to a gene; V was cut back by 0 bases and J by 0 bases. The CDR3 is CASSVEAGGPPSGNTIYF. In DNA, the CDR3 is TGTGCCAGCAGCGTAGAAGCAGGGGGACCCCCCTCTGGAAACACCATATATTTT.

A few counts support this clone. The chain is built from TRBV18 and TRBJ2-5; 7 nucleotides agree with TRBD1. Germline V CDR1 and CDR2: KGHSH, LQKENI. This CDR3 is built from 13 residues. With V trimmed by 6 bases and J by 5 bases, 6 bases remained unmatched. CDR3 in DNA: TGTGCCAGCTCGCGACAGGGCGGCGAGACCCAGTACTTC. Translated: CASSRQGGETQYF.

This chain links TRBV28 with TRBJ1-2; D remains ambiguous. Per germline, CDR1 MDHEN and CDR2 SYDVKM. This CDR3 is built from 12 residues. The ends were cut back, 6 bases at V and 5 bases at J, with 10 bases in the middle. CDR3 region: CASSLSRYGYTF. As DNA, the CDR3 is TGTGCCAGCAGCCTGTCGAGGTATGGCTACACCTTC.

The rearrangement uses TRBV18 and TRBJ2-3, with D uncertain. CDR1 and CDR2 from the germline V gene are KGHSH and LQKENI. V lost 0 bases, J lost 3 bases, and 7 bases lay in between. The CDR3 loop spans 14 amino acids. Here the CDR3 reads CASSPPFATDTQYF. Written as DNA, the CDR3 is TGTGCCAGCTCACCACCCTTTGCGACAGATACGCAGTATTTT. Supplemented by reference TRBV18 and TRBJ2-3, the full variable domain reads NAGVMQNPRHLVRRRGQEARLRCSPMKGHSHVYWYRQLPEEGLKFMVYLQKENIIDESGMPKERFSAEFPKEGPSILRIQQVVRGDSAAYFCASSPPFATDTQYFGPGTRLTVL.

This sequence joins TRBV5-5 and TRBJ1-1; 8 nucleotides align to TRBD1. CDR3 length equals 18 residues. Germline CDR1 and CDR2: SGHKS and YYEKEE (reference sequence). V shed 0 bases and J 4 bases; nucleotides not matched to a gene: 14. CDR3: CASSLDQGALGRITEAFF. The CDR3 bases are TGTGCCAGCAGCTTGGATCAGGGGGCTTTAGGACGGATCACTGAAGCTTTCTTT. Complete variable domain (other parts from reference TRBV5-5 and TRBJ1-1): DAGVTQSPTHLIKTRGQQVTLRCSPISGHKSVSWYQQVLGQGPQFIFQYYEKEERGRGNFPDRFSARQFPNYSSELNVNALLLGDSALYLCASSLDQGALGRITEAFFGQGTRLTVV.

The rearrangement joins TRBV3-1 (or the pseudogene TRBV3-2) to TRBJ2-7; 7 bases fit TRBD1. This CDR3 has 14 amino acids. Germline V CDR1 and CDR2: LGHDT, YNNKEL (reference sequence). Trimming cost V 3 bases and J 2 bases; bases outside gene matches: 4. The CDR3 loop is CASSHRDRAYEQYF. The CDR3 nucleotides are TGTGCCAGCAGCCACAGGGACAGAGCCTACGAGCAGTACTTC.

This chain joins TRBV6-1 and TRBJ2-3; the match to TRBD2 covers 9 bases. The V and J ends lost 4 bases and 2 bases, in that order; junction bases with no gene match: 10. The CDR3 covers 17 residues. Germline loops: CDR1 MNHNS, CDR2 SASEGT. The CDR3 reads CASSAPGTSFSTDTQYF. CDR3 DNA sequence: TGTGCCAGCAGTGCACCCGGGACTAGCTTTTCCACAGATACGCAGTATTTT.

The chain joins TRBV11-3 to TRBJ2-3; D might be TRBD1 (6 bases). The CDR3 sequence is 18 residues long. Trimming took off 0 bases at V and 1 base at J, with 17 bases between the two ends. The germline gives CDR1 SGHNT, CDR2 YENEEA. CDR3 sequence: CASSLDNKPRGCTDTQYF. The CDR3 DNA sequence: TGTGCCAGCAGCTTAGACAACAAACCTAGGGGGTGCACAGATACGCAGTATTTT. Based on the CDR3 plus reference TRBV11-3 and TRBJ2-3, the full variable domain is EAGVVQSPRYKIIEKKQPVAFWCNPISGHNTLYWYLQNLGQGPELLIRYENEEAVDDSQLPKDRFSAERLKGVDSTLKIQPAELGDSAVYLCASSLDNKPRGCTDTQYFGPGTRLTVL.

This chain connects TRBV3-1 (or the pseudogene TRBV3-2) to TRBJ1-2; D is uncertain. CDR3 length: 12 amino acids. Per germline, CDR1 LGHDT and CDR2 YNNKEL (reference sequence). V was trimmed by 1 base and J by 6 bases, leaving 6 bases between them. This chain's CDR3 is CASSQGEDGYTF. Here the CDR3 DNA reads TGTGCCAGCAGCCAAGGAGAGGATGGCTACACCTTC.